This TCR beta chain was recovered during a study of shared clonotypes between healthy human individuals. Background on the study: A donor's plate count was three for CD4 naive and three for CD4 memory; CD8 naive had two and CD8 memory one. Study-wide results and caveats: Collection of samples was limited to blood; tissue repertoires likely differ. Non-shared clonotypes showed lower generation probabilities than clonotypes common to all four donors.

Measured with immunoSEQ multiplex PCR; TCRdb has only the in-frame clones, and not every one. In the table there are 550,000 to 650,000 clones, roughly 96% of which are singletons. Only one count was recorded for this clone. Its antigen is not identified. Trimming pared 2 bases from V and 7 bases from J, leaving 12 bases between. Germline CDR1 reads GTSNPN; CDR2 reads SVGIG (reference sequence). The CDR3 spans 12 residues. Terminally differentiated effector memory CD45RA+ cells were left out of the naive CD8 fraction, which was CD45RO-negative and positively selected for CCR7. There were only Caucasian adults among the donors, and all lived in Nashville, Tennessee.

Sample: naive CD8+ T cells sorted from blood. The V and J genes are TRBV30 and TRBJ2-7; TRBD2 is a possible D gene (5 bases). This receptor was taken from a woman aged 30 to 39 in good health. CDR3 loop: CAWSPRRGEQYF. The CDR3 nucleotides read TGTGCCTGGAGTCCACGCCGGGGAGAGCAGTACTTC.